This T cell receptor (beta chain) was captured in a study of tissue T cells after allogeneic stem cell transplantation. Study results and caveats: Motif-based clustering found tissue-specific repertoire signatures shared across patients, though few clones were shared.

Per the germline V gene, CDR1 is SGHAT and CDR2 is FQNNGV. This CDR3 is 15 amino acids long. The trim removed 2 bases at V and 0 bases at J, leaving 1 base unmatched. Sequencing of TCRbeta CDR3 at survey depth gave sequences and template counts. Generated by immunoSEQ multiplex PCR, the TCRdb table keeps only in-frame clones and is missing some. The sample includes roughly 3,000 clones, just under 70% of them seen just once. Comparators were a few non-transplant cancer patients without known GI disease. In regard to this clone: The antigen remains unidentified.

This receptor was obtained from a male donor aged 60 or over with lung cancer. The V gene is TRBV11-2, the J gene TRBJ1-3; 7 positions match TRBD1. The source was tissue from the right colon, collected at autopsy. In DNA form, the CDR3 reads TGTGCCAGCAGCTTATGGGACAGCTCTGGAAACACCATATATTTT. Protein: CASSLWDSSGNTIYF. Drawing the rest from reference TRBV11-2 and TRBJ1-3, the complete variable domain is EAGVAQSPRYKIIEKRQSVAFWCNPISGHATLYWYQQILGQGPKLLIQFQNNGVVDDSQLPKDRFSAERLKGVDSTLKIQPAKLEDSAVYLCASSLWDSSGNTIYFGEGSWLTVV.